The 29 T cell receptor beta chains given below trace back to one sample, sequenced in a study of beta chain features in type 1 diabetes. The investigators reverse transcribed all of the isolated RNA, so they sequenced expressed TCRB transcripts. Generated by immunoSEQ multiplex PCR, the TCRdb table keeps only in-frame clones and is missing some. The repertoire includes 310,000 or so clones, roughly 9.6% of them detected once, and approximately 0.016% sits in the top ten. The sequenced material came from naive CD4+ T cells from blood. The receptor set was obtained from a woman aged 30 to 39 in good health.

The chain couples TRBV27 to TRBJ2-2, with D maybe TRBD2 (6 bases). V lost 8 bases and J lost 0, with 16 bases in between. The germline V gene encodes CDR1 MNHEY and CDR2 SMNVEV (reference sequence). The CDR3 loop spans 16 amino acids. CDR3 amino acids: CASGRFLASNTGELFF. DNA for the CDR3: TGTGCCAGCGGAAGGTTCCTAGCGTCGAACACCGGGGAGCTGTTTTTT.

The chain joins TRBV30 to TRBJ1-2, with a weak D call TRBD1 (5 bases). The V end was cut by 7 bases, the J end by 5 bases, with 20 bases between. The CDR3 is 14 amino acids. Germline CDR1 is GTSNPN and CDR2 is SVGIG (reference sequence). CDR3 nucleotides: TGTGCCTACGACCTCGCAGGGAGGGGATATGGCTACACCTTC. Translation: CAYDLAGRGYGYTF.

CDR3 in amino acids: CAWSPTDRGAYNEQFF. Here the CDR3 DNA reads TGTGCCTGGAGTCCAACGGACAGGGGGGCCTACAATGAGCAGTTCTTC. V is TRBV30 and J is TRBJ2-1; 10 nucleotides line up with TRBD1. Germline V gene lookup returns CDR1 GTSNPN and CDR2 SVGIG (reference sequence). Trimming cost V 2 bases and J 2 bases; bases outside gene matches: 6. CDR3 length: 16 residues.

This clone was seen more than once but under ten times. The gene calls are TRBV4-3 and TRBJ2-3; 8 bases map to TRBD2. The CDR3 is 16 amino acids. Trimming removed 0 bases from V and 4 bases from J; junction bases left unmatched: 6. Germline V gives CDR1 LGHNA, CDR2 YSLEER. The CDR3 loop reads CASSQDIGRAPDTQYF. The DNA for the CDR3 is TGCGCCAGCAGCCAAGATATCGGGAGGGCCCCAGATACGCAGTATTTT.

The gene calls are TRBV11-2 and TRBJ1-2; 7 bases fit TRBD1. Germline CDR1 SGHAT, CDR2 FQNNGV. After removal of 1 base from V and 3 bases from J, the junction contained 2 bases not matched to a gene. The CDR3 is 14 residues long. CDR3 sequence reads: CASSLVGGDYGYTF. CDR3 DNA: TGTGCCAGCAGCTTAGTAGGGGGCGACTATGGCTACACCTTC. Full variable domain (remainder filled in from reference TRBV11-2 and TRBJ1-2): EAGVAQSPRYKIIEKRQSVAFWCNPISGHATLYWYQQILGQGPKLLIQFQNNGVVDDSQLPKDRFSAERLKGVDSTLKIQPAKLEDSAVYLCASSLVGGDYGYTFGSGTRLTVV.

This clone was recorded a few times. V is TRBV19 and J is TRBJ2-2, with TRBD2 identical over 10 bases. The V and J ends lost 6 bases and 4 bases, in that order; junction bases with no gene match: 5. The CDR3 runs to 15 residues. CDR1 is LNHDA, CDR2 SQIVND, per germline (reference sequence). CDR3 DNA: TGTGCCAGTAGGACCAGCGGGAGGGGCACCGGGGAGCTGTTTTTT. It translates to CASRTSGRGTGELFF.

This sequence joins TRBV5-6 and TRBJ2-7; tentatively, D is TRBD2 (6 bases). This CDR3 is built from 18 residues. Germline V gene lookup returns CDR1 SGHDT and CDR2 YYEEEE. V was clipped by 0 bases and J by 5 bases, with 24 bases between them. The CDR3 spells CASSLGLAIRDGAHEQYF. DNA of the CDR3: TGTGCCAGCAGCTTGGGCCTAGCGATTCGGGACGGCGCCCACGAGCAGTACTTC. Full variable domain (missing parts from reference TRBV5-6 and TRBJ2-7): DAGVTQSPTHLIKTRGQQVTLRCSPKSGHDTVSWYQQALGQGPQFIFQYYEEEERQRGNFPDRFSGHQFPNYSSELNVNALLLGDSALYLCASSLGLAIRDGAHEQYFGPGTRLTVT.

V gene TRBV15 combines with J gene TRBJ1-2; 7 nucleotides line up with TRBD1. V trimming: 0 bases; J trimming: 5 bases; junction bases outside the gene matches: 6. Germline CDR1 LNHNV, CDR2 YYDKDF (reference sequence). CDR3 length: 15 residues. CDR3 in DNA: TGTGCCACCAGCAGAGATAGAGGGGGCGCATATGGCTACACCTTC. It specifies CATSRDRGGAYGYTF.

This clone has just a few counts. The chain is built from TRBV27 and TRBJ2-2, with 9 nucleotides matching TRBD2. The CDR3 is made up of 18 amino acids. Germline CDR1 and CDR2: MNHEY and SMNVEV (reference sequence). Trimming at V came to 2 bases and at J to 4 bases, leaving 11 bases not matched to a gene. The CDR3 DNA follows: TGTGCCAGCAGTTTAGGTAGCCTAGCGGGAAAGATCACCGGGGAGCTGTTTTTT. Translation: CASSLGSLAGKITGELFF.

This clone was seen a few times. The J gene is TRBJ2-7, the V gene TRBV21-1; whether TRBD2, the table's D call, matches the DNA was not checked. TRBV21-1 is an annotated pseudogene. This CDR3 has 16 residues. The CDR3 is CASSTRPGLGAYEQYF. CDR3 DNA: TGTGCCAGCAGCACAAGACCGGGACTAGGAGCCTACGAGCAGTACTTC.

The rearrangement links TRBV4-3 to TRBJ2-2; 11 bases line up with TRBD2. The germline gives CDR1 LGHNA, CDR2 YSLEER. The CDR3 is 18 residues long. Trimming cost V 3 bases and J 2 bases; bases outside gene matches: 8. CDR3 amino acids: CASSQDLLAGGNTGELFF. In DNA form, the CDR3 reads TGCGCCAGCAGCCAGGACCTTCTAGCGGGAGGTAACACCGGGGAGCTGTTTTTT.

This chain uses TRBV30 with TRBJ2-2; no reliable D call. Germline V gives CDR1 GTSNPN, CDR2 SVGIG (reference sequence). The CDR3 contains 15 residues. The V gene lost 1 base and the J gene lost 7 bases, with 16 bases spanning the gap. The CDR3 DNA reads TGTGCCTGGAGTGGAAAGACGAGGAATGACGGGGAGCTGTTTTTT. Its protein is CAWSGKTRNDGELFF.

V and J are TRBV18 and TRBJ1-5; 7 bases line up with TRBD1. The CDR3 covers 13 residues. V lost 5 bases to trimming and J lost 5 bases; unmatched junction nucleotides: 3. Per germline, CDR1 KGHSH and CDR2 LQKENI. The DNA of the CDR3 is TGTGCCAGCTCAGTCACAGGGGATCAGCCCCAGCATTTT. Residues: CASSVTGDQPQHF.

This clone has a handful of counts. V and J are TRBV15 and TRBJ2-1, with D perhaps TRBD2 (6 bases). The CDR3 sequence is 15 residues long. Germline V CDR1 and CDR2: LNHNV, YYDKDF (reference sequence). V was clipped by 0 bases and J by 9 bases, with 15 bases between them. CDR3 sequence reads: CATSREAGSIVEQFF. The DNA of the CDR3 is TGTGCCACCAGCAGAGAGGCCGGGAGCATCGTTGAGCAGTTCTTC.

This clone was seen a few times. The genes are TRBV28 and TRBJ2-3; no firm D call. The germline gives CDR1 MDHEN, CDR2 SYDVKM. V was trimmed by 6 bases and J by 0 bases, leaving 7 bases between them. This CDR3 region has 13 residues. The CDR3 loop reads CASRPTSTDTQYF. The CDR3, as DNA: TGTGCCAGCAGGCCTACTAGCACAGATACGCAGTATTTT.

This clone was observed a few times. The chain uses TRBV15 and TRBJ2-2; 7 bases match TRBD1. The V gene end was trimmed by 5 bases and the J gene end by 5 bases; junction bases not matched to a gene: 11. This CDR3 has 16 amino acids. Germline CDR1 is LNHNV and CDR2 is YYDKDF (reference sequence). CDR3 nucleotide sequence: TGTGCCACCAGCGCTCCCCTGACAGGGCGGACCGGGGAGCTGTTTTTT. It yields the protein CATSAPLTGRTGELFF. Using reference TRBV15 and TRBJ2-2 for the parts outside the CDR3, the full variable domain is DAMVIQNPRYQVTQFGKPVTLSCSQTLNHNVMYWYQQKSSQAPKLLFHYYDKDFNNEADTPDNFQSRRPNTSFCFLDIRSPGLGDTAMYLCATSAPLTGRTGELFFGEGSRLTVL.

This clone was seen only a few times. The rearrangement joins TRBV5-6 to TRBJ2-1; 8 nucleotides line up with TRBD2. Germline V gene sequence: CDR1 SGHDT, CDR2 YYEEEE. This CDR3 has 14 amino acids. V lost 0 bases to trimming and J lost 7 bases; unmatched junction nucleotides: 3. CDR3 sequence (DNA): TGTGCCAGCAGCTTGGAACTAGCGGAGAATGAGCAGTTCTTC. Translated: CASSLELAENEQFF.

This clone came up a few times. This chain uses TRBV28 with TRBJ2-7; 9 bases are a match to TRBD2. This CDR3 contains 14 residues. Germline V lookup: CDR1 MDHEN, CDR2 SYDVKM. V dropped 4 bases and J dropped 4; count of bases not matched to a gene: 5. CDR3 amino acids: CASSSGTSLYEQYF. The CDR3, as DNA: TGTGCCAGCAGTTCCGGGACTAGCTTGTACGAGCAGTACTTC.

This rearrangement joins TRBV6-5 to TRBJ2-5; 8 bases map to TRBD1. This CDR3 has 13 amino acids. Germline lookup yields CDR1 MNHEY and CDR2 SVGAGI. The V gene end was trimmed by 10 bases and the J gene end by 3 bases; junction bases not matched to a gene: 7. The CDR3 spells CATRQGMEETQYF. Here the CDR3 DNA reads TGTGCCACAAGACAGGGGATGGAAGAGACCCAGTACTTC.

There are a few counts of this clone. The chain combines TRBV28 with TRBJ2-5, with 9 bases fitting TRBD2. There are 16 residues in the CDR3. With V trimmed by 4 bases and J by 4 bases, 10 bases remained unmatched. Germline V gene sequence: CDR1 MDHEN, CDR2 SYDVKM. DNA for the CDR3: TGTGCCAGCAGTTCCCCGACTAGCGGAGGGGCAGAGACCCAGTACTTC. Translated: CASSSPTSGGAETQYF.

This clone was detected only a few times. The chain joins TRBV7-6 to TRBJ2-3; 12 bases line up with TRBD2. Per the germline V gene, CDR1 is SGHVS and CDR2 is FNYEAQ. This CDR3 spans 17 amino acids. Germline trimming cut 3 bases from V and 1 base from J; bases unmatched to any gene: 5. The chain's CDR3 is CASSLASGRAGTDTQYF. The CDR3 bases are TGTGCCAGCAGCTTGGCTAGCGGGAGGGCCGGCACAGATACGCAGTATTTT.

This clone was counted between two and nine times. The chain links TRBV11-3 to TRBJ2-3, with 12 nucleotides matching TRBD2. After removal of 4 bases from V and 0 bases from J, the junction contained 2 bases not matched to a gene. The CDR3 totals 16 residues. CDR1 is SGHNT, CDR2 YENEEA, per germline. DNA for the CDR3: TGTGCCAGCAGCTCCGGGACTAGCGGGAGCACAGATACGCAGTATTTT. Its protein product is CASSSGTSGSTDTQYF.

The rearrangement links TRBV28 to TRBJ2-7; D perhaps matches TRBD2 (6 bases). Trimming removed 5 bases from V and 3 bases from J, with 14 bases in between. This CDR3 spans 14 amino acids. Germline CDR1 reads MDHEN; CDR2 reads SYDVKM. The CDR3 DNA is TGTGCCAGCAGTCCCCTTGGACTAAACTACGAGCAGTACTTC. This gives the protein CASSPLGLNYEQYF. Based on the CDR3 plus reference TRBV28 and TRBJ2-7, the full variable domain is DVKVTQSSRYLVKRTGEKVFLECVQDMDHENMFWYRQDPGLGLRLIYFSYDVKMKEKGDIPEGYSVSREKKERFSLILESASTNQTSMYLCASSPLGLNYEQYFGPGTRLTVT.

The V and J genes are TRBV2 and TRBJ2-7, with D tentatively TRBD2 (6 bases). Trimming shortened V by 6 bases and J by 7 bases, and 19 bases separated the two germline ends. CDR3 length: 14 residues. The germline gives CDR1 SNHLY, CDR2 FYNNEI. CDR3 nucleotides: TGTGCCAGCAGGCCGGGACTGCGGTCGGGAGAGCAGTACTTC. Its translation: CASRPGLRSGEQYF.

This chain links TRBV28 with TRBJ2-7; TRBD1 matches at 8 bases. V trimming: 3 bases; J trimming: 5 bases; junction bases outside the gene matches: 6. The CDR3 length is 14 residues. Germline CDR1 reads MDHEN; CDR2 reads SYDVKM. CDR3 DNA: TGTGCCAGCAGTTTCGGACAGGGTTCTCACGAGCAGTACTTC. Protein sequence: CASSFGQGSHEQYF.

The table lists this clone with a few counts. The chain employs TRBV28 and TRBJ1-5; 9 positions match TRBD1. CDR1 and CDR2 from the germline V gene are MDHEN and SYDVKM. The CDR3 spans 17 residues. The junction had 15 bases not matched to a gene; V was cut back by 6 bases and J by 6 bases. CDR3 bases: TGTGCCAGCAGCCCCGGGTTAATGGGACAGGGCGGTCAGCCCCAGCATTTT. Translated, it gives CASSPGLMGQGGQPQHF.

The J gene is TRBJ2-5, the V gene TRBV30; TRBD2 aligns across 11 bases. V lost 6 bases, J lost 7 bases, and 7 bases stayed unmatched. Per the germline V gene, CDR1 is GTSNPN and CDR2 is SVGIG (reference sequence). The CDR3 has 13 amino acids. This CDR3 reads CACMTSGIGTQYF. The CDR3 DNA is TGTGCCTGTATGACTAGCGGGATAGGGACCCAGTACTTC.

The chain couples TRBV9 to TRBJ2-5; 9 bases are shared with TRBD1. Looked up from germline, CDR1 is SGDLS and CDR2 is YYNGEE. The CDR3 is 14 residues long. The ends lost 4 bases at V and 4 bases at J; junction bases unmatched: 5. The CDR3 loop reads CASSPRDRVETQYF. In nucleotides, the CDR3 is TGTGCCAGCAGCCCACGGGACAGGGTAGAGACCCAGTACTTC.

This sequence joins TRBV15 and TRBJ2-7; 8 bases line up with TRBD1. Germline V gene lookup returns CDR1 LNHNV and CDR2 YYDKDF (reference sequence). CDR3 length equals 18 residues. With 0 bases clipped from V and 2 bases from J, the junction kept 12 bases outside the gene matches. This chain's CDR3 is CATSRDQFGTGLPYEQYF. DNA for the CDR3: TGTGCCACCAGCAGAGATCAGTTCGGGACAGGTTTGCCCTACGAGCAGTACTTC.